A selection of T cell receptor beta chains follows, all from one sample in a study of neurological immune-mediated disorders. TCRdb processed the 5' RACE reads anew with MiXCR; each CDR3 protein has one entry. The sample has roughly 76,000 distinct CDR3 sequences; 2.5% to 4% are singletons. The sample was PBMCs. These receptors were taken from a woman between 45 and 60 years old with multiple sclerosis. Both conserved end residues are part of each CDR3. The D gene is left open where the match is weak. Where a row states a size, it is once, few, many or the class of an expanded clone; other rows omit it.

DNA	CDR3	D	size	J	V
TGTGCCAGCAGCGTGACTAGCGGGAGCCTTGAGCAGTTCTTC	CASSVTSGSLEQFF	TRBD2	many	TRBJ2-1	TRBV11-3
TGTGCCAGCAGCTTAGCTACCGGGACAACGAACACCGGGGAGCTGTTTTTT	CASSLATGTTNTGELFF	-	many	TRBJ2-2	TRBV11-2
TGTGCCACCAGTGATTTTAGAGGCGACGGGGAGCTGTTTTTT	CATSDFRGDGELFF	-	many	TRBJ2-2	TRBV24-1
TGCAGTGCTCCAGATTCCCGCTTTAGGGAGACCCAGTACTTC	CSAPDSRFRETQYF	-	few	TRBJ2-5	TRBV20-1
TGTGCCAGCACCGACAGGGGGTCTGGCTACACCTTC	CASTDRGSGYTF	TRBD1	many	TRBJ1-2	TRBV6-5
TGCGGGCTCGGATTTCGCGGGCGGGTAAAACTGTTTTTT	CGLGFRGRVKLFF	-	many	TRBJ1-4	TRBV20-1
TGTGCCAGCAGCTTCGGGGCAGAGGCGTTTGAGCAGTTCTTC	CASSFGAEAFEQFF	-	many	TRBJ2-1	TRBV7-2
TGTGCCAGCTCCCAAAGTATCGCCGATACGCAGTATTTT	CASSQSIADTQYF	-	many	TRBJ2-3	TRBV7-9
TGCAGCGTTGGGGGAGTCAGCAACGAGCAGTACTTC	CSVGGVSNEQYF	-	many	TRBJ2-7	TRBV29-1
TGTGCCTACGGGGCTAGCGGGACCAACACCGGGGAGCTGTTTTTT	CAYGASGTNTGELFF	TRBD2	many	TRBJ2-2	TRBV7-2
TGTGCCAGCCGGGACAGGGGTTCACCCCTCCACTTT	CASRDRGSPLHF	TRBD1	few	TRBJ1-6	TRBV25-1
TGCGCCAGCAGCCAATACGGAGCGGACACCGGGGAGCTGTTTTTT	CASSQYGADTGELFF	-	few	TRBJ2-2	TRBV4-3
TGCAGTGCTACGCCCACCTCAGGGGTCAATTCACCCCTCCACTTT	CSATPTSGVNSPLHF	-	many	TRBJ1-6	TRBV20-1
TGTGCCAGCAGCTTAGAGCATCAAACAGGGATCACTGAAGCTTTCTTT	CASSLEHQTGITEAFF	-	-	TRBJ1-1	TRBV7-6
TGCAGCGTTGTCGGAGTCTCGGGGGAGCTGTTTTTT	CSVVGVSGELFF	-	many	TRBJ2-2	TRBV29-1
TGCGCCAGCAGCTTAAACTTCGGAGCTAGCACAGATACGCAGTATTTT	CASSLNFGASTDTQYF	-	many	TRBJ2-3	TRBV4-3